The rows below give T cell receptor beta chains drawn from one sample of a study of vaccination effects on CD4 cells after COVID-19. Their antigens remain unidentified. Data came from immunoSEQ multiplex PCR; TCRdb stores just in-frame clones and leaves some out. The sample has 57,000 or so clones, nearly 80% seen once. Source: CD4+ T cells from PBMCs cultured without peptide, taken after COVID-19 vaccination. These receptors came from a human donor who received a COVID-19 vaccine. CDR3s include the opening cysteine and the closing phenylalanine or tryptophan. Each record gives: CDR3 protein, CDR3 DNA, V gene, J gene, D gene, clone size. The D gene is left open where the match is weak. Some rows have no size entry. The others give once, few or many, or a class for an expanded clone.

cdr3_aa: CAISELREDHAFF; cdr3_nt: TGTGCCATCAGTGAGTTGAGGGAAGACCACGCTTTCTTT; v_call: TRBV10-3; j_call: TRBJ1-1; d_call: .; clone_size: .
cdr3_aa: CASSQGFGGGELFF; cdr3_nt: TGTGCCAGCTCCCAGGGGTTCGGGGGCGGGGAGCTGTTTTTT; v_call: TRBV3-1/TRBV3-2; j_call: TRBJ2-2; d_call: .; clone_size: .
cdr3_aa: CASSDPPSAYEQYF; cdr3_nt: TGCGCCAGCAGTGACCCCCCCTCAGCATACGAGCAGTACTTC; v_call: TRBV5-1; j_call: TRBJ2-7; d_call: .; clone_size: .
cdr3_aa: CAISGQTNYGYTF; cdr3_nt: TGTGCCATCAGTGGACAGACGAACTATGGCTACACCTTC; v_call: TRBV10-3; j_call: TRBJ1-2; d_call: .; clone_size: .
cdr3_aa: CASSVGTGGKRSYNEQFF; cdr3_nt: TGTGCCAGCAGCGTGGGGACAGGGGGTAAACGTTCCTACAATGAGCAGTTCTTC; v_call: TRBV9; j_call: TRBJ2-1; d_call: TRBD1; clone_size: .
cdr3_aa: CASSLLDTQYF; cdr3_nt: TGTGCCAGCAGTCTCCTGGATACGCAGTATTTT; v_call: TRBV6-5; j_call: TRBJ2-3; d_call: .; clone_size: once
cdr3_aa: CASSLTLGFGGYTF; cdr3_nt: TGTGCCAGCAGTCTAACCCTAGGGTTTGGGGGCTACACCTTC; v_call: TRBV6-5; j_call: TRBJ1-2; d_call: .; clone_size: .
cdr3_aa: CASSPAGQGAYYGYTF; cdr3_nt: TGTGCCAGCTCACCAGCGGGACAGGGGGCGTACTATGGCTACACCTTC; v_call: TRBV18; j_call: TRBJ1-2; d_call: TRBD1; clone_size: few
cdr3_aa: CSVEQMDPLEQYF; cdr3_nt: TGCAGCGTTGAACAGATGGACCCTCTCGAGCAGTACTTC; v_call: TRBV29-1; j_call: TRBJ2-7; d_call: .; clone_size: .
cdr3_aa: CASSPPGRLGFELFF; cdr3_nt: TGTGCCAGCTCACCACCGGGGAGGTTAGGGTTCGAACTGTTTTTT; v_call: TRBV18; j_call: TRBJ1-4; d_call: .; clone_size: .
cdr3_aa: CASSLVSTQYF; cdr3_nt: TGTGCCAGCAGCTTAGTTTCTACCCAGTACTTC; v_call: TRBV7-2; j_call: TRBJ2-5; d_call: .; clone_size: .
cdr3_aa: CASSRSGHTEAFF; cdr3_nt: TGTGCCAGTAGTAGGTCGGGGCACACTGAAGCTTTCTTT; v_call: TRBV19; j_call: TRBJ1-1; d_call: .; clone_size: once
cdr3_aa: CATSRLGTDYQPQHF; cdr3_nt: TGTGCCACCAGCAGACTGGGGACAGACTATCAGCCCCAGCATTTT; v_call: TRBV15; j_call: TRBJ1-5; d_call: TRBD1; clone_size: .
cdr3_aa: CASSYSGALGEKLFF; cdr3_nt: TGTGCCAGCAGTTACTCAGGGGCCCTTGGTGAAAAACTGTTTTTT; v_call: TRBV6-5; j_call: TRBJ1-4; d_call: .; clone_size: .
cdr3_aa: CASSSPKGQGANQPQHF; cdr3_nt: TGTGCCAGCAGTTCCCCCAAAGGACAGGGCGCAAATCAGCCCCAGCATTTT; v_call: TRBV28; j_call: TRBJ1-5; d_call: TRBD1; clone_size: .
cdr3_aa: CASSWEGNTEAFF; cdr3_nt: TGTGCCAGCAGCTGGGAGGGGAACACTGAAGCTTTCTTT; v_call: TRBV6-5; j_call: TRBJ1-1; d_call: .; clone_size: .